Listed here are 3 T cell receptor beta chains from one sample, sequenced in a study of T cells in Graves' hyperthyroidism and ophthalmopathy (dated by TCRdb to about 2019). Library preparation employed multiplex PCR. The instrument was an Illumina HiSeq 2000. TCR beta CDR3 regions were amplified from RNA transcripts. A first-round RT-PCR of the TCR CDR3 used the HTBI primer set with the Qiagen OneStep RT-PCR kit. TCRdb took the public reads, trimmed them with fastp at Q25, ran MiXCR for clone calling and kept in-frame beta chains. When rows share a CDR3 protein, they turn into one entry using the most common DNA and genes. The sample table records around 340,000 distinct CDR3 sequences; about 15% of these occur just once. Of the sample, under 30% falls within the top ten clones. The specimen sequenced was blood. Receptors originate from a woman aged 25-40 years with Graves' hyperthyroidism.

This clonotype showed up just a few times. The chain employs TRBV12-3 or TRBV12-4 and TRBJ2-5; the match to TRBD2 covers 8 bases. The ends lost 5 bases at V and 5 bases at J; junction bases unmatched: 10. CDR3 length: 15 residues. The CDR3 DNA is TGTGCCAGCAGTAAAAAATTAGCGGGAAGCGAGACCCAGTACTTC. Translated: CASSKKLAGSETQYF.

This clonotype was counted at least ten times. V and J are TRBV2 and TRBJ2-3, with D possibly being TRBD1 (6 bases). The germline V gene encodes CDR1 SNHLY and CDR2 FYNNEI. V was shortened by 6 bases and J by 2 bases, with 9 bases between the two germline ends. This CDR3 spans 13 amino acids. CDR3 DNA: TGTGCCAGCAGGGGGGCGGACACAGATACGCAGTATTTT. Translation gives CASRGADTDTQYF. The variable domain in full, completed from reference TRBV2 and TRBJ2-3, reads EPEVTQTPSHQVTQMGQEVILRCVPISNHLYFYWYRQILGQKVEFLVSFYNNEISEKSEIFDDQFSVERPDGSNFTLKIRSTKLEDSAMYFCASRGADTDTQYFGPGTRLTVL.

This clonotype appeared many times. V is TRBV20-1 and J is TRBJ1-5; tentative D call: TRBD1 (5 bases). The ends were cut back, 4 bases at V and 5 bases at J, with 12 bases in the middle. Germline-derived CDR1 and CDR2 are DFQATT and SNEGSKA (reference sequence). The CDR3 runs to 13 residues. The CDR3 sequence: CSAIRGVDQPQHF. DNA of the CDR3: TGCAGTGCTATCCGGGGGGTGGATCAGCCCCAGCATTTT.